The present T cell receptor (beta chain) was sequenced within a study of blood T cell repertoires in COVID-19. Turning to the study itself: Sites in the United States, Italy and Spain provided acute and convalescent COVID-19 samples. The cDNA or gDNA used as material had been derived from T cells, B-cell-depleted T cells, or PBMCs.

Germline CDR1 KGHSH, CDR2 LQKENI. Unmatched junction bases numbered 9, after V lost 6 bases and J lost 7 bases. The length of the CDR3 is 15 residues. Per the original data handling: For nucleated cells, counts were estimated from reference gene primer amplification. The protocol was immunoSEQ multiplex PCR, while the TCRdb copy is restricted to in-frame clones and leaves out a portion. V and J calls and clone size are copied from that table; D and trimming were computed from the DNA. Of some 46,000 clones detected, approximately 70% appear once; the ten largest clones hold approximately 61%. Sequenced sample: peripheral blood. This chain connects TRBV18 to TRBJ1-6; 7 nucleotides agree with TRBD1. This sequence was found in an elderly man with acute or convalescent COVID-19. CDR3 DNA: TGTGCCAGCTCGAAAGAGACAGGGAAGAATTCACCCCTCCACTTT. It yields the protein CASSKETGKNSPLHF.